These 13 T cell receptor beta chains originate from one sample sequenced in a study of siplizumab effects on memory and regulatory T cells. Using immunoSEQ multiplex PCR, the repertoire was profiled, and TCRdb retains in-frame clones only, with some absent. The profile shows 50,000 to 75,000 clones, around 79% of them singletons. Sequencing was done on a sample of memory CD4+ T cells sorted from blood. Every receptor here comes from a human donor in good health.

The chain carries TRBV29-1 and TRBJ2-1, with D tentatively TRBD2 (6 bases). Trimming cost V 7 bases and J 4 bases, with 20 bases left between them. The CDR3 covers 15 residues. Germline V CDR1 and CDR2: SQVTM, ANQGSEA. CDR3 protein: CSAGRGDVRYNEQFF. The CDR3 bases are TGCAGCGCAGGTCGCGGGGACGTCAGGTACAATGAGCAGTTCTTC.

The chain joins TRBV27 to TRBJ2-7, with D perhaps TRBD2 (5 bases). The germline CDR1 and CDR2 sequences are MNHEY and SMNVEV (reference sequence). The length of the CDR3 is 15 residues. Trimming took 6 bases from V and 7 from J, leaving 22 bases between them. CDR3 in DNA: TGTGCCAGCAGAGGAACGGATCGCCTATCGGGGGAGCAGTACTTC. This sequence encodes CASRGTDRLSGEQYF.

The chain links TRBV29-1 to TRBJ2-7, with 9 nucleotides matching TRBD1. The germline V gene encodes CDR1 SQVTM and CDR2 ANQGSEA. Losses at the gene ends were 1 base for V and 6 bases for J; bases not matched to a gene: 7. There are 14 residues in the CDR3. The CDR3 DNA reads as TGCAGCGTTGAAGTCGGGACAGGGTTGGGCGAGCAGTACTTC. As protein: CSVEVGTGLGEQYF.

J is TRBJ1-2 and V is TRBV5-6; TRBD1 is a possible D gene (6 bases). Trimming took 5 bases from V and 4 from J, leaving 21 bases between them. The CDR3 is made up of 16 amino acids. Per the germline V gene, CDR1 is SGHDT and CDR2 is YYEEEE. The CDR3 DNA reads as TGTGCCAGCAGTTTTGGCGGGGGGGCGGTAGGCTATGGCTACACCTTC. Protein sequence: CASSFGGGAVGYGYTF.

V and J are TRBV6-6 and TRBJ1-2, with D unresolved. The CDR3 extends over 14 amino acids. Trimming took off 0 bases at V and 4 bases at J, with 9 bases between the two ends. Germline loops: CDR1 MNHNY, CDR2 SVGAGI (reference sequence). The CDR3 coding sequence is TGTGCCAGCAGTTACTCGGCAGCGAGCTATGGCTACACCTTC. Translated: CASSYSAASYGYTF.

V and J are TRBV7-7 and TRBJ2-5; 7 bases are shared with TRBD2. Germline CDR1 SSHAT, CDR2 FNYEAQ (reference sequence). J lost 2 bases, V lost 5 bases, and 8 bases had no gene match. This CDR3 region has 15 residues. The CDR3 sequence is CASSPGAGVQETQYF. CDR3 DNA: TGTGCCAGCAGCCCGGGTGCGGGGGTTCAAGAGACCCAGTACTTC.

The V and J genes are TRBV6-4 and TRBJ2-1; 8 bases are shared with TRBD1. Per the germline V gene, CDR1 is MRHNA and CDR2 is SNTAGT. This CDR3 region has 14 residues. V shed 7 bases, J shed 8 bases, and the junction held 10 bases outside the gene matches. The CDR3: CASKPGQGSDEQFF. The CDR3 DNA is TGTGCCAGCAAACCTGGACAGGGTAGCGATGAGCAGTTCTTC.

V usage is TRBV27 and J usage is TRBJ1-6; TRBD1 is a possible D gene (5 bases). The ends were cut back, 6 bases at V and 7 bases at J, with 16 bases in the middle. The CDR3 contains 15 residues. Germline CDR1 reads MNHEY; CDR2 reads SMNVEV (reference sequence). The DNA of the CDR3 is TGTGCCAGCAGCCCCGGGGGGGATGACAATTCACCCCTCCACTTT. Its translation is CASSPGGDDNSPLHF.

This clone has just a few counts. The chain links TRBV30 to TRBJ1-2; D is unclear. Trimming pared 3 bases from V and 5 bases from J, leaving 7 bases between. Germline lookup yields CDR1 GTSNPN and CDR2 SVGIG (reference sequence). CDR3 length: 11 amino acids. The CDR3 DNA reads as TGTGCCTGGAGGCGGCCTTATGGCTACACCTTC. It yields the protein CAWRRPYGYTF.

The chain joins TRBV10-2 to TRBJ2-1, with D tentatively TRBD2 (5 bases). This CDR3 comprises 12 residues. V was cut by 9 bases and J by 10 bases, with 16 bases left in between. The germline V gene encodes CDR1 WSHSY and CDR2 SAAADI. This CDR3 reads CASRLLAREQFF. Written as DNA, the CDR3 is TGCGCCAGTCGGCTTCTAGCCCGCGAGCAGTTCTTC.

The chain recombines TRBV2 with TRBJ2-2, with D perhaps TRBD1 or TRBD2 (5 bases each). With 9 bases removed from V and 2 bases from J, the gap between germline ends came to 10 bases. CDR1 and CDR2 from the germline V gene are SNHLY and FYNNEI. The CDR3 contains 13 residues. CDR3 region: CASGTDNTGELFF. As DNA, the CDR3 is TGTGCCAGTGGGACGGATAACACCGGGGAGCTGTTTTTT.

The chain uses TRBV10-3 and TRBJ1-4; D may be TRBD1 (5 bases). V gave up 8 bases and J gave up 5 bases, with 12 bases separating them. From germline, CDR1 is ENHRY and CDR2 SYGVKD. This CDR3 contains 13 residues. The CDR3 loop reads CAIAGGVNEKLFF. Here the CDR3 DNA reads TGTGCCATCGCTGGGGGGGTAAATGAAAAACTGTTTTTT.

This chain joins TRBV9 and TRBJ2-3; TRBD2 matches 7 bases. Germline V gene data show CDR1 as SGDLS and CDR2 as YYNGEE. The length of the CDR3 is 15 residues. Unmatched junction bases numbered 7, after V lost 4 bases and J lost 2 bases. CDR3 DNA: TGTGCCAGCAGCTGGGGCGGGAGCCTCACAGATACGCAGTATTTT. It encodes CASSWGGSLTDTQYF.